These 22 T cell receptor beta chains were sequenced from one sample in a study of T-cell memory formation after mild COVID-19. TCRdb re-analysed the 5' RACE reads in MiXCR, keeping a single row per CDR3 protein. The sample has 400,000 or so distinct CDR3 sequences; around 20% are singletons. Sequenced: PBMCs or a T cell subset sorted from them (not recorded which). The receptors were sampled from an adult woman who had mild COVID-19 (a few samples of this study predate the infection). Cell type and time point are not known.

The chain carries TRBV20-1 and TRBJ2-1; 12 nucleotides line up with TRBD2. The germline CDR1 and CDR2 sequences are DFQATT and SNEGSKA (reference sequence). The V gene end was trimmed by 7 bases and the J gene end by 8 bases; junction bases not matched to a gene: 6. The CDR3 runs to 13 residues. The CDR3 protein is CSELAGGMDEQFF. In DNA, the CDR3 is TGCAGTGAACTAGCGGGGGGTATGGATGAGCAGTTCTTC.

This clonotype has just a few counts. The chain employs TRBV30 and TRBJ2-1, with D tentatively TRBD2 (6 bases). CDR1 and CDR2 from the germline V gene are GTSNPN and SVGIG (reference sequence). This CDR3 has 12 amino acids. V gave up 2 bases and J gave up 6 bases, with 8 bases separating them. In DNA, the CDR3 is TGTGCCTGGAGTCCGACTAGCAATGAGCAGTTCTTC. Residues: CAWSPTSNEQFF.

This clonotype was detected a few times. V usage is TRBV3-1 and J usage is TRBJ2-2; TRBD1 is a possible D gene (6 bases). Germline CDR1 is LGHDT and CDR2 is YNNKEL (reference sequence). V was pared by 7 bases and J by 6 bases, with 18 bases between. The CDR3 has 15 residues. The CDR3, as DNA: TGTGCCAGCACCAGGGGTGGGAGCGGCGCCGGGGAGCTGTTTTTT. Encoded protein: CASTRGGSGAGELFF.

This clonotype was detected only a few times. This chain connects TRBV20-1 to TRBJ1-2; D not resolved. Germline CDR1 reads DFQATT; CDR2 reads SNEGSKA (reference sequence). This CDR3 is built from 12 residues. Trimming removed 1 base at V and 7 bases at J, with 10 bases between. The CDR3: CSARAPAVGYTF. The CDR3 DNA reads TGCAGTGCTAGAGCCCCCGCTGTTGGCTACACCTTC.

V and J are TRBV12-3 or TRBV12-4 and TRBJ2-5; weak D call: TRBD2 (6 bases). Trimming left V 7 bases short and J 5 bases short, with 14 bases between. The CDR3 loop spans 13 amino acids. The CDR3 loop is CASMSRGGETQYF. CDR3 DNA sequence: TGTGCCAGCATGTCCCGCGGAGGGGAGACCCAGTACTTC.

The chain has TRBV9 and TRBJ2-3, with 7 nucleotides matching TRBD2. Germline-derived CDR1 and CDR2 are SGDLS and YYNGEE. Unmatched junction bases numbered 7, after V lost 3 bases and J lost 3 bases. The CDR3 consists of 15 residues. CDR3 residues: CASSADPGRTDTQYF. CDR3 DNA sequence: TGTGCCAGCAGCGCCGATCCCGGGAGGACAGATACGCAGTATTTT.

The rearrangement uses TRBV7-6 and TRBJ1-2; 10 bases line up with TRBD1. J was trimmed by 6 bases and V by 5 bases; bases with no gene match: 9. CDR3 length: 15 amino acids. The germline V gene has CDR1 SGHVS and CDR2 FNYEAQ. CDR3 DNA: TGTGCCAGCAGCACTTTGGACAGGGGGGGTGATGGCTACACCTTC. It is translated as CASSTLDRGGDGYTF. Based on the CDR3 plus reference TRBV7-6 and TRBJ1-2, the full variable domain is GAGVSQSPRYKVTKRGQDVALRCDPISGHVSLYWYRQALGQGPEFLTYFNYEAQQDKSGLPNDRFSAERPEGSISTLTIQRTEQRDSAMYRCASSTLDRGGDGYTFGSGTRLTVV.

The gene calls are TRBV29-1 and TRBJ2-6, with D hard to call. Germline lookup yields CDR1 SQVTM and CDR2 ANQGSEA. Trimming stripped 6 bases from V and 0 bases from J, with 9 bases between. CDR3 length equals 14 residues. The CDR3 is CSVRWGSGANVLTF. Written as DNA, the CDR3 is TGCAGCGTCCGGTGGGGCTCTGGGGCCAACGTCCTGACTTTC.

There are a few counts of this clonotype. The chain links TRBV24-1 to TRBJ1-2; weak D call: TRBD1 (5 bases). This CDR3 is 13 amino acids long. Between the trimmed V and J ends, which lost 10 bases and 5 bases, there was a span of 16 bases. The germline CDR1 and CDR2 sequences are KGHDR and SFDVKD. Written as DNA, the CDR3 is TGTGCCACATCAGCTGACAGCCAATATGGCTACACCTTC. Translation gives CATSADSQYGYTF.

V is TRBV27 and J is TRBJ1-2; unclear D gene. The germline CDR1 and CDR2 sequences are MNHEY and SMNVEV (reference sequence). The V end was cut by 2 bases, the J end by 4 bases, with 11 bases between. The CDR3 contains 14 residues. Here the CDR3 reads CASSLRSAGYGYTF. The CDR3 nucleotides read TGTGCCAGCAGTTTACGCTCTGCCGGCTATGGCTACACCTTC.

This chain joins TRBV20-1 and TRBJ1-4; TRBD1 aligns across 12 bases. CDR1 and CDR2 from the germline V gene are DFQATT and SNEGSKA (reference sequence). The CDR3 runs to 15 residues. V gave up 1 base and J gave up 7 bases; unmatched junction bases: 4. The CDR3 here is CSARARDRGLEKLFF. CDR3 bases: TGCAGTGCTAGAGCCCGGGACAGGGGGCTTGAAAAACTGTTTTTT.

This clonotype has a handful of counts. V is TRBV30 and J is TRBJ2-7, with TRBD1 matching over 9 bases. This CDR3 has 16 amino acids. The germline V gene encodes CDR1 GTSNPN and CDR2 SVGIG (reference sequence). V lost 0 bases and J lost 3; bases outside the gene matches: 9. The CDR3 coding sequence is TGTGCCTGGAGTGTACCGAAGGAGACAGGGGGCTACGAGCAGTACTTC. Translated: CAWSVPKETGGYEQYF.

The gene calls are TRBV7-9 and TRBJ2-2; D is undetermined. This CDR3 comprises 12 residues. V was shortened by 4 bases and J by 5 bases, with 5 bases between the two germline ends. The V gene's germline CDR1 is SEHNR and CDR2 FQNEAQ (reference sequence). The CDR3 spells CASSSETGELFF. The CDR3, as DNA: TGTGCCAGCAGCTCTGAAACCGGGGAGCTGTTTTTT.

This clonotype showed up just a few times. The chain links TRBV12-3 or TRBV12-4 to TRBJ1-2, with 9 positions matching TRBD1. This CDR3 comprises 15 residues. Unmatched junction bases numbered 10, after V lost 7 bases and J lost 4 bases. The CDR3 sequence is CASKQQGARSYGYTF. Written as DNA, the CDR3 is TGTGCCAGCAAGCAACAGGGGGCGCGGTCCTATGGCTACACCTTC.

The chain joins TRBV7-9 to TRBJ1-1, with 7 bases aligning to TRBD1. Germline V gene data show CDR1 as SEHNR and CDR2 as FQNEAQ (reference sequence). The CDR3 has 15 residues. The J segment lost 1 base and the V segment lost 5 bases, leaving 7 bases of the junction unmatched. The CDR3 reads CASSQFGTANTEAFF. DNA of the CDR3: TGTGCCAGCAGCCAATTCGGGACAGCGAACACTGAAGCTTTCTTT.

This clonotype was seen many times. The CDR3 bases are TGTGCCAGCAGCCGGACGTACCAAGAGACCCAGTACTTC. This encodes CASSRTYQETQYF. The chain carries TRBV14 and TRBJ2-5; D not resolved. Germline-derived CDR1 and CDR2 are SGHDN and FVKESK. The CDR3 has 13 residues. Trimming took 4 bases from V and 0 from J, leaving 6 bases between them.

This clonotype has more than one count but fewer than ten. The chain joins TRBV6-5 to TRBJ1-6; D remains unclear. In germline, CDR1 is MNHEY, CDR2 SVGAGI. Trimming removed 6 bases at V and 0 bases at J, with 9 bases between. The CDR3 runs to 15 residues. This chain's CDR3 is CASREFSSYNSPLHF. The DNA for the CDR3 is TGTGCCAGCAGGGAATTCAGCTCCTATAATTCACCCCTCCACTTT.

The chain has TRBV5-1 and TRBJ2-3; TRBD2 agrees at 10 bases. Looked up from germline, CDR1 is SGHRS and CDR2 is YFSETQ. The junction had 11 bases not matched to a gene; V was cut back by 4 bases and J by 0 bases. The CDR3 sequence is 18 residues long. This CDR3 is CASSGLTSGPVSTDTQYF. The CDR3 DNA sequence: TGCGCCAGCAGCGGATTGACTAGCGGGCCGGTTAGCACAGATACGCAGTATTTT.

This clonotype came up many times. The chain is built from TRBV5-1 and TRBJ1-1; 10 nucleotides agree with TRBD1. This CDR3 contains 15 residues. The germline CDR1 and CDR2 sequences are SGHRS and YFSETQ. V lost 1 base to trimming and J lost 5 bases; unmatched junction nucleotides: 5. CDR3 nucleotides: TGCGCCAGCAGCTTGTTTGGACAGGGGGATACTGAAGCTTTCTTT. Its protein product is CASSLFGQGDTEAFF. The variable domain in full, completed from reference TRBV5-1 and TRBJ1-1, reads KAGVTQTPRYLIKTRGQQVTLSCSPISGHRSVSWYQQTPGQGLQFLFEYFSETQRNKGNFPGRFSGRQFSNSRSEMNVSTLELGDSALYLCASSLFGQGDTEAFFGQGTRLTVV.

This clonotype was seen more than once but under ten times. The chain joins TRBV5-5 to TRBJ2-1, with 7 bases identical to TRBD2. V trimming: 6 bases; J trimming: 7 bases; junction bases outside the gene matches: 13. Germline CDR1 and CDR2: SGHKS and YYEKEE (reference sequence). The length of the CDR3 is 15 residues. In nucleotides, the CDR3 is TGTGCCAGCACCCATGGGGCTAGCGGCGGGAATGAGCAGTTCTTC. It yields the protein CASTHGASGGNEQFF.

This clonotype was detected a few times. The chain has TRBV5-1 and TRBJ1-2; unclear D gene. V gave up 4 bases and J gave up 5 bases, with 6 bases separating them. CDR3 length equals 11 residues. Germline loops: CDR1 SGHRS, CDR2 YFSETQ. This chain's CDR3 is CASSENYGYTF. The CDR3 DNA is TGCGCCAGCAGCGAGAATTATGGCTACACCTTC. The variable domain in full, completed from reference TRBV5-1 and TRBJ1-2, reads KAGVTQTPRYLIKTRGQQVTLSCSPISGHRSVSWYQQTPGQGLQFLFEYFSETQRNKGNFPGRFSGRQFSNSRSEMNVSTLELGDSALYLCASSENYGYTFGSGTRLTVV.

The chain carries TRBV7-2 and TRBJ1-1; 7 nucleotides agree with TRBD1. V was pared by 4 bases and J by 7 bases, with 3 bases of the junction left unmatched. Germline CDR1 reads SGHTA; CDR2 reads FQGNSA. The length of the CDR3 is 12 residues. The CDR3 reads CASSSQGFEAFF. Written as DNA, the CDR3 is TGTGCCAGCAGCTCACAGGGGTTTGAAGCTTTCTTT.